This is a list of T cell receptor beta chains from one sample in a study of pediatric ulcerative colitis. Only in-frame clones appear in the TCRdb table, and some are missing; sequencing was by immunoSEQ multiplex PCR. The sample records around 14,000 clones, around 90% being singletons. Sequencing input: blood. The receptors stem from a boy between 10 and 17 years old with moderate ulcerative colitis. Both conserved end residues are part of each CDR3. Fields, in order: clone size, J gene, V gene, CDR3 protein. Clone size is shown for a subset of rows, as once, few, many or a class of expanded clone.

.,TRBJ1-1,TRBV4-2,CASSQDGVSTEAFF
.,TRBJ1-1,TRBV11-1,CASQISMNTEAFF
.,TRBJ2-5,TRBV5-4,CASSPGGTSGMGRETQYF
once,TRBJ1-5,TRBV6-1,CASSEFGGPIQPQHF
.,TRBJ2-2,TRBV7-9,CASSPPVLANTGELFF
.,TRBJ1-2,TRBV30,CAWNTGTVYTF
once,TRBJ2-6,TRBV28,CASSPWDTHFSGANVLTF
.,TRBJ2-7,TRBV19,CASTGDRRDEQYF
.,TRBJ1-1,TRBV5-1,CASSQGRVPDTEAFF
.,TRBJ2-1,TRBV7-9,CASSLSGATTSEQFF
.,TRBJ1-2,TRBV7-2,CASSRPGTVVGYTF
.,TRBJ1-1,TRBV18,CASSPGGSVTEAFF
.,TRBJ2-1,TRBV5-1,CASSYGPAGGVRYNEQFF